These 27 T cell receptor beta chains were all obtained from the same sample, sequenced in a study of blood T cell repertoires in COVID-19. Sequenced by immunoSEQ multiplex PCR; TCRdb stores in-frame clones only, minus some. The sample lists just over 250,000 clones, about 88% occurring once. The sequenced sample consisted of peripheral blood. The receptor source for this set is a man aged 55-75 years who had recovered from COVID-19.

V and J are TRBV7-6 and TRBJ2-5; TRBD2 matches 14 bases. This CDR3 spans 19 amino acids. Germline CDR1 SGHVS, CDR2 FNYEAQ. V trimming: 1 base; J trimming: 1 base; junction bases outside the gene matches: 8. The CDR3 here is CASSLGPGGLAGAQETQYF. The DNA of the CDR3 is TGTGCCAGCAGCTTAGGACCTGGGGGACTAGCGGGGGCCCAAGAGACCCAGTACTTC.

A few counts support this clone. This chain connects TRBV6-5 to TRBJ2-7, with D hard to call. The CDR3 contains 15 residues. V lost 6 bases, J lost 0 bases, and 15 bases lay in between. Looked up from germline, CDR1 is MNHEY and CDR2 is SVGAGI. The chain's CDR3 is CASSPRQLSSYEQYF. CDR3 DNA sequence: TGTGCCAGCAGCCCCCGACAATTGAGCTCCTACGAGCAGTACTTC.

This clone was seen a few times. The chain links TRBV21-1 to TRBJ2-5; the table's TRBD1 call for D was not verified on the DNA. TRBV21-1 is an annotated pseudogene. The CDR3 consists of 14 residues. The CDR3 region is CASTKGRQGITQYF. The CDR3 DNA sequence: TGTGCCAGCACCAAGGGGAGACAGGGGATTACCCAGTACTTC.

The V gene is TRBV29-1, the J gene TRBJ2-5, with a tentative D call TRBD2 (5 bases). The CDR3 runs 15 residues. Germline V gene lookup returns CDR1 SQVTM and CDR2 ANQGSEA. The V and J ends lost 0 bases and 2 bases respectively, with 13 bases between them. The CDR3 DNA is TGCAGCGTTGAAGAAAGAGGGCAGCTACAAGAGACCCAGTACTTC. The encoded protein is CSVEERGQLQETQYF.

This chain links TRBV5-8 with TRBJ2-7, with unresolved D. CDR3 size: 11 residues. CDR1 SGHTS and CDR2 YDEGEE come from the germline V gene. V was cut by 2 bases and J by 3 bases, with 3 bases left in between. In nucleotides, the CDR3 is TGTGCCAGCAGCTTCAACTACGAGCAGTACTTC. It translates to CASSFNYEQYF.

This clone was counted once. The chain employs TRBV4-2 and TRBJ1-4; perhaps TRBD1 as D (6 bases). The germline gives CDR1 LGHNA, CDR2 YNFKEQ. This CDR3 region has 15 residues. The ends were cut back, 5 bases at V and 5 bases at J, with 15 bases in the middle. CDR3 nucleotides: TGTGCCAGCAGCTCGGGGGGCAGAGACAATGAAAAACTGTTTTTT. Protein: CASSSGGRDNEKLFF.

With regard to this clone: Other DNA variants within this sample encode the same CDR3. The chain combines TRBV6-5 with TRBJ1-3; 7 bases line up with TRBD1. This CDR3 is built from 15 residues. The V gene end was trimmed by 5 bases and the J gene end by 0 bases; junction bases not matched to a gene: 4. The germline V gene has CDR1 MNHEY and CDR2 SVGAGI. The CDR3: CASSPDRFSGNTIYF. The CDR3 bases are TGTGCCAGCAGTCCGGACAGGTTCTCTGGAAACACCATATATTTT.

V is TRBV18 and J is TRBJ1-3; D is unclear. The V end lost 3 bases, the J end lost 0 bases, and 9 bases lay between the germline ends. Looked up from germline, CDR1 is KGHSH and CDR2 is LQKENI. The CDR3 runs to 15 residues. The CDR3 coding sequence is TGTGCCAGCTCACCCACCCGGGTCTCTGGAAACACCATATATTTT. It encodes CASSPTRVSGNTIYF.

This chain connects TRBV4-1 to TRBJ1-2, with D unclear. Trimming removed 4 bases from V and 8 bases from J, with 17 bases in between. This CDR3 comprises 14 residues. The V gene's germline CDR1 is MGHRA and CDR2 YSYEKL. DNA for the CDR3: TGCGCCAGCAGCCCAGATCTACGAGAGGGCGGCTACACCTTC. Protein product: CASSPDLREGGYTF.

The V gene is TRBV11-3, the J gene TRBJ2-7; 8 nucleotides align to TRBD1. This CDR3 is 15 amino acids long. Losses at the gene ends were 4 bases for V and 3 bases for J; bases not matched to a gene: 8. Germline V lookup: CDR1 SGHNT, CDR2 YENEEA. CDR3 loop: CASSYRQGSSYEQYF. For the CDR3, the DNA is TGTGCCAGCAGCTACCGACAGGGGAGTAGCTACGAGCAGTACTTC. Drawing the rest from reference TRBV11-3 and TRBJ2-7, the complete variable domain is EAGVVQSPRYKIIEKKQPVAFWCNPISGHNTLYWYLQNLGQGPELLIRYENEEAVDDSQLPKDRFSAERLKGVDSTLKIQPAELGDSAVYLCASSYRQGSSYEQYFGPGTRLTVT.

The chain links TRBV28 to TRBJ2-7, with 7 bases aligning to TRBD1. The CDR3 contains 12 residues. The germline CDR1 and CDR2 sequences are MDHEN and SYDVKM. The V segment lost 6 bases and the J segment 2 bases; nucleotides outside the gene matches: 1. The CDR3 protein is CASRDRPYEQYF. The CDR3 nucleotides read TGTGCCAGCAGGGACAGGCCCTACGAGCAGTACTTC.

The V and J genes are TRBV11-3 and TRBJ2-2, with 9 bases fitting TRBD1. The germline gives CDR1 SGHNT, CDR2 YENEEA. V was pared by 5 bases and J by 7 bases, with 8 bases of the junction left unmatched. The CDR3 contains 15 residues. CDR3 DNA sequence: TGTGCCAGCAGCCACAACAGGGGGCTTAACGGGGAGCTGTTTTTT. Its protein is CASSHNRGLNGELFF.

The chain carries TRBV2 and TRBJ2-1; 10 bases agree with TRBD2. V lost 7 bases and J lost 5; bases outside the gene matches: 5. Germline-derived CDR1 and CDR2 are SNHLY and FYNNEI. This CDR3 comprises 14 residues. CDR3 nucleotide sequence: TGTGCCAGCATAACTAGCGGGAACAACAATGAGCAGTTCTTC. As protein: CASITSGNNNEQFF.

This clone was observed a single time. V and J are TRBV6-5 and TRBJ2-1; 8 positions match TRBD1. CDR1 is MNHEY and CDR2 is SVGAGI in the germline V gene. The CDR3 runs 14 residues. Losses at the gene ends were 6 bases for V and 6 bases for J; bases not matched to a gene: 7. The CDR3 DNA follows: TGTGCCAGCAGCCGTGACAGGGGTGGCAATGAGCAGTTCTTC. This encodes CASSRDRGGNEQFF.

This clone came up once. The rearrangement joins TRBV27 to TRBJ2-1; D is perhaps TRBD2 (5 bases). V lost 7 bases and J 7 bases, leaving 17 bases between the germline ends. The germline gives CDR1 MNHEY, CDR2 SMNVEV (reference sequence). The CDR3 loop spans 14 amino acids. CDR3 nucleotide sequence: TGTGCCAGCACCCTAGGCTCGGGGAAGAATGAGCAGTTCTTC. It is translated as CASTLGSGKNEQFF.

The rearrangement links TRBV29-1 to TRBJ2-3, with TRBD2 matching 8 bases. Trimming cost V 6 bases and J 1 base; bases outside gene matches: 6. The CDR3 is 14 amino acids. The germline gives CDR1 SQVTM, CDR2 ANQGSEA. The CDR3: CSVLATSGTDTQYF. CDR3 coding DNA: TGCAGCGTCTTGGCGACTAGCGGCACAGATACGCAGTATTTT.

The chain carries TRBV7-2 and TRBJ2-7; 8 bases line up with TRBD1. The junction had 7 bases not matched to a gene; V was cut back by 1 base and J by 8 bases. The length of the CDR3 is 14 residues. Per the germline V gene, CDR1 is SGHTA and CDR2 is FQGNSA. The CDR3 DNA reads TGTGCCAGCAGCTTAGATAGGACAGGGCGAAAGCAGTACTTC. Translated: CASSLDRTGRKQYF.

The chain has TRBV30 and TRBJ2-1, with 7 bases aligning to TRBD1. Germline V gene data show CDR1 as GTSNPN and CDR2 as SVGIG (reference sequence). The V segment lost 2 bases and the J segment 5 bases; nucleotides outside the gene matches: 9. This CDR3 is 15 amino acids long. CDR3 region: CAWSPDRAYDNEQFF. The CDR3 DNA reads as TGTGCCTGGAGTCCTGACAGGGCGTACGACAATGAGCAGTTCTTC.

This sequence joins TRBV11-2 and TRBJ2-3; 13 bases fit TRBD2. Germline V gene data show CDR1 as SGHAT and CDR2 as FQNNGV. J was trimmed by 9 bases and V by 5 bases; bases with no gene match: 11. This CDR3 contains 16 residues. CDR3 residues: CASSGAGTSGEATQYF. The DNA for the CDR3 is TGTGCCAGCAGCGGCGCCGGGACTAGCGGGGAAGCGACGCAGTATTTT.

This clone was counted between two and nine times. The chain links TRBV6-5 to TRBJ1-2; TRBD1 might be the D (5 bases). This CDR3 spans 14 amino acids. CDR1 is MNHEY, CDR2 SVGAGI, per germline. Trimming stripped 0 bases from V and 8 bases from J, with 13 bases between. The CDR3 region has the DNA TGTGCCAGCAGTTACTCAGGGGCTGCATCGGGCTACACCTTC. Its translation: CASSYSGAASGYTF.

The chain employs TRBV20-1 and TRBJ2-7; 8 bases agree with TRBD1. The CDR3 sequence is 11 residues long. Germline loops: CDR1 DFQATT, CDR2 SNEGSKA (reference sequence). V lost 8 bases and J lost 2; bases outside the gene matches: 2. CDR3 residues: CSHRGTYEQYF. DNA of the CDR3: TGCAGTCACAGGGGGACCTACGAGCAGTACTTC.

V usage is TRBV7-2 and J usage is TRBJ2-7; TRBD1 matches 7 bases. This CDR3 comprises 16 residues. With V trimmed by 1 base and J by 3 bases, 9 bases remained unmatched. Germline V gene sequence: CDR1 SGHTA, CDR2 FQGNSA. The CDR3 bases are TGTGCCAGCAGCTTAGTTCGGCAGGGGGTGCGCTACGAGCAGTACTTC. It is translated as CASSLVRQGVRYEQYF.

The V and J genes are TRBV3-1 (or the pseudogene TRBV3-2) and TRBJ1-1; TRBD1 matches 8 bases. V gave up 0 bases and J gave up 2 bases; unmatched junction bases: 5. The germline V gene has CDR1 LGHDT and CDR2 YNNKEL (reference sequence). The CDR3 has 16 residues. The CDR3 is CASSQDQGQGNTEAFF. The DNA for the CDR3 is TGTGCCAGCAGCCAAGACCAAGGACAGGGCAACACTGAAGCTTTCTTT.

The V gene is TRBV28, the J gene TRBJ2-1; TRBD2 matches 10 bases. After removal of 3 bases from V and 3 bases from J, the junction contained 5 bases not matched to a gene. CDR1 MDHEN and CDR2 SYDVKM come from the germline V gene. This CDR3 region has 16 residues. The CDR3 nucleotides read TGTGCCAGCAGTTTGTACGGGACTAGCGTCTACAATGAGCAGTTCTTC. Amino acid sequence: CASSLYGTSVYNEQFF.

This sequence joins TRBV2 and TRBJ2-1; 7 nucleotides align to TRBD1. The CDR3 has 14 residues. V gave up 5 bases and J gave up 7 bases; unmatched junction bases: 8. The germline V gene has CDR1 SNHLY and CDR2 FYNNEI. DNA of the CDR3: TGTGCCAGCAGTACCTGGACAGGTTGGAATGAGCAGTTCTTC. This translates into CASSTWTGWNEQFF.

The chain carries TRBV27 and TRBJ2-4; D is perhaps TRBD2 (6 bases). The V and J ends lost 3 bases and 1 base respectively, with 13 bases between them. The germline gives CDR1 MNHEY, CDR2 SMNVEV (reference sequence). CDR3 length: 16 amino acids. The CDR3 protein is CASSLLGGPAKNIQYF. The CDR3 nucleotides are TGTGCCAGCAGTTTGTTAGGAGGGCCGGCCAAAAACATTCAGTACTTC.

The CDR3 bases are TGTGCCAGCAGTTACTTAGGGACGGGAGGCGATGAGCAGTTCTTC. Translating gives CASSYLGTGGDEQFF. V gene TRBV6-6 combines with J gene TRBJ2-1, with 7 bases aligning to TRBD2. The J segment lost 8 bases and the V segment lost 1 base, leaving 8 bases of the junction unmatched. The CDR3 contains 15 residues. The germline V gene has CDR1 MNHNY and CDR2 SVGAGI (reference sequence).